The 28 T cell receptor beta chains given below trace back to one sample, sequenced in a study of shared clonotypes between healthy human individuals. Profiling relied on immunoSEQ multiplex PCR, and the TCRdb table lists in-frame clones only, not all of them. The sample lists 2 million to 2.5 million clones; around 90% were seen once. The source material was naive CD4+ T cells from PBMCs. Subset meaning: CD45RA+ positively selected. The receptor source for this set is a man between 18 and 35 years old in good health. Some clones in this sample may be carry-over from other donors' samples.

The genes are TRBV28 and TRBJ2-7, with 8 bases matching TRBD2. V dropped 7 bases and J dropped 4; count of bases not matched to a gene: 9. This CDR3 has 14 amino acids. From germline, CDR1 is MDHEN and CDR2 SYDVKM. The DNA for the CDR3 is TGTGCCAGCACTTCGGGGGGGATCTTATACGAGCAGTACTTC. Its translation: CASTSGGILYEQYF. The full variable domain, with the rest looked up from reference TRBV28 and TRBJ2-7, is DVKVTQSSRYLVKRTGEKVFLECVQDMDHENMFWYRQDPGLGLRLIYFSYDVKMKEKGDIPEGYSVSREKKERFSLILESASTNQTSMYLCASTSGGILYEQYFGPGTRLTVT.

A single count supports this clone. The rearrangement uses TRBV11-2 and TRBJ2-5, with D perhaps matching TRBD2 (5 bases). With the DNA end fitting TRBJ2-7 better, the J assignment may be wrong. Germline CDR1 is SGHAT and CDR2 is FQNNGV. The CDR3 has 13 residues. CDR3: CASTKAVTYEQYF. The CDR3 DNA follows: TGTGCCAGCACCAAAGCGGTGACCTACGAGCAGTACTTC.

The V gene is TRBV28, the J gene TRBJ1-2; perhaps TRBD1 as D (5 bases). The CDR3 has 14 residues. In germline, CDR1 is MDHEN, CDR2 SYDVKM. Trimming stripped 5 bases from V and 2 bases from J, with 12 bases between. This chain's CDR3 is CASSERAGNYGYTF. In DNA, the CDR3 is TGTGCCAGCAGTGAGCGGGCAGGGAACTATGGCTACACCTTC.

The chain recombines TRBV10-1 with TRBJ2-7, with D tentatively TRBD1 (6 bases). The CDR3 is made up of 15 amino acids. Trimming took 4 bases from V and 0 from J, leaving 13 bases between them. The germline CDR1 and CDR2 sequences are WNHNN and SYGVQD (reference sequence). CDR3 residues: CASSVKQGSSYEQYF. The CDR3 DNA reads TGCGCCAGCAGTGTAAAGCAGGGGTCCTCCTACGAGCAGTACTTC.

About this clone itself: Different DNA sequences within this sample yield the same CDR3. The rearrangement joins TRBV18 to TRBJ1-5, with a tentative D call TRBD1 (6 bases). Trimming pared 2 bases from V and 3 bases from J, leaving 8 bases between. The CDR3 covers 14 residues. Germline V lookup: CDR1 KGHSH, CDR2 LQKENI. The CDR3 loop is CASSPGQFNQPQHF. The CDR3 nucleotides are TGTGCCAGCTCACCAGGACAGTTCAATCAGCCCCAGCATTTT.

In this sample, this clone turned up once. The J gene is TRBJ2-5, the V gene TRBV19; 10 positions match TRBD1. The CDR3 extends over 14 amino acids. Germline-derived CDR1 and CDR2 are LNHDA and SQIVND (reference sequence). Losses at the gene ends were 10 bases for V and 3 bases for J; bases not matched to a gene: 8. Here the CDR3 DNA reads TGTGCCACCGAGGACAGGGGGGGCGAAGAGACCCAGTACTTC. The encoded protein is CATEDRGGEETQYF. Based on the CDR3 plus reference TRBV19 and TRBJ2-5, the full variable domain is DGGITQSPKYLFRKEGQNVTLSCEQNLNHDAMYWYRQDPGQGLRLIYYSQIVNDFQKGDIAEGYSVSREKKESFPLTVTSAQKNPTAFYLCATEDRGGEETQYFGPGTRLLVL.

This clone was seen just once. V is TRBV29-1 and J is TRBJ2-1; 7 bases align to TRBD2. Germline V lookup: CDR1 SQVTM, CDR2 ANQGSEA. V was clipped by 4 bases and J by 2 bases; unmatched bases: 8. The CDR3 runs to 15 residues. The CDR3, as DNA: TGCAGCGTTGGGGGGGGGAGTAGGCCCTACAATGAGCAGTTCTTC. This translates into CSVGGGSRPYNEQFF.

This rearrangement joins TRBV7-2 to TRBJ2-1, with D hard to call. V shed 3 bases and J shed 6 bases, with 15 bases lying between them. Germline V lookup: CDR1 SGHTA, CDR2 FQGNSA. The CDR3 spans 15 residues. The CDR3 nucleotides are TGTGCCAGCAGCTTCCAGCGCAGTGTGAGCAATGAGCAGTTCTTC. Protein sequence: CASSFQRSVSNEQFF.

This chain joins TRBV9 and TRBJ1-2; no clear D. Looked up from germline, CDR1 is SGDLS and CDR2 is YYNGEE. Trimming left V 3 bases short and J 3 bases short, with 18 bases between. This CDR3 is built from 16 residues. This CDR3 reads CASSAGSAREYYGYTF. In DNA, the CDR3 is TGTGCCAGCAGCGCCGGCTCGGCCCGCGAATACTATGGCTACACCTTC.

The CDR3 here is CASSKGQDYGYTF. The DNA for the CDR3 is TGTGCCAGCTCTAAAGGACAGGACTATGGCTACACCTTC. The rearrangement joins TRBV18 to TRBJ1-2; 7 bases fit TRBD1. The germline CDR1 and CDR2 sequences are KGHSH and LQKENI. V gave up 6 bases and J gave up 3 bases; unmatched junction bases: 4. The CDR3 runs to 13 residues.

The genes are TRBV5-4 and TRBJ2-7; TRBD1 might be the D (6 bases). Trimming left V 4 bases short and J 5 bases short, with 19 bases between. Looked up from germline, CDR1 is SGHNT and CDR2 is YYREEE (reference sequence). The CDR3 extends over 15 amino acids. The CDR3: CASSRQGRAGDEQYF. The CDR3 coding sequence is TGTGCCAGCAGCCGCCAGGGCCGGGCAGGGGACGAGCAGTACTTC.

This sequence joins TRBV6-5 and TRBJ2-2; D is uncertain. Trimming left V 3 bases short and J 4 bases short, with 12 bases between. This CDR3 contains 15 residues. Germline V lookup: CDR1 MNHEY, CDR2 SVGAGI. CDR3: CASSYLLPSTGELFF. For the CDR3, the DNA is TGTGCCAGCAGTTATTTGCTACCCTCCACCGGGGAGCTGTTTTTT.

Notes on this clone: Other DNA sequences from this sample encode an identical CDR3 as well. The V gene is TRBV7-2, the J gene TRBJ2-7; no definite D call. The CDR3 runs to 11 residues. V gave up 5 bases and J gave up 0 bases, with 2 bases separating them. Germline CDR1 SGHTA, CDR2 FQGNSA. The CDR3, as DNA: TGTGCCAGCAGCCCCTCCTACGAGCAGTACTTC. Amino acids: CASSPSYEQYF.

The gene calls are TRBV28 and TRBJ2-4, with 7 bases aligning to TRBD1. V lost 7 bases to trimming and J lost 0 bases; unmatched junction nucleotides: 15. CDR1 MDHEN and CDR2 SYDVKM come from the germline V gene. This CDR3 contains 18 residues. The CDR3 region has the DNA TGTGCCAGCAAAGAGATAGGGGGCGCCGATATAGCCAAAAACATTCAGTACTTC. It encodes CASKEIGGADIAKNIQYF. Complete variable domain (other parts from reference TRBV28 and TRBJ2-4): DVKVTQSSRYLVKRTGEKVFLECVQDMDHENMFWYRQDPGLGLRLIYFSYDVKMKEKGDIPEGYSVSREKKERFSLILESASTNQTSMYLCASKEIGGADIAKNIQYFGAGTRLSVL.

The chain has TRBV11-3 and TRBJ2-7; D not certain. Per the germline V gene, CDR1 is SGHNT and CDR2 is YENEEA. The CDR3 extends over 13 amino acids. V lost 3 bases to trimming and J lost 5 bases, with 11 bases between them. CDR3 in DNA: TGTGCCAGCAGCTTCCGTGTTTTCGACGAGCAGTACTTC. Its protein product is CASSFRVFDEQYF.

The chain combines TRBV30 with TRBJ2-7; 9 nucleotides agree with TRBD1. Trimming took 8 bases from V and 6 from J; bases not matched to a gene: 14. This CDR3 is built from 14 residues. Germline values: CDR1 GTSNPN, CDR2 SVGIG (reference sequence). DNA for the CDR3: TGTGCCGCCGAGGGGGGGGACAGGGCGGTCGAGCAGTACTTC. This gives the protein CAAEGGDRAVEQYF.

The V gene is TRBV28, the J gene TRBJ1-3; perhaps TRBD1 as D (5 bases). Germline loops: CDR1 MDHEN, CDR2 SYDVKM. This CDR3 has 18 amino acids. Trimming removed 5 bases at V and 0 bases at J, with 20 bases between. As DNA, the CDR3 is TGTGCCAGCAGTCTGGGGGACTGGATGGCAAGCTCTGGAAACACCATATATTTT. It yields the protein CASSLGDWMASSGNTIYF.

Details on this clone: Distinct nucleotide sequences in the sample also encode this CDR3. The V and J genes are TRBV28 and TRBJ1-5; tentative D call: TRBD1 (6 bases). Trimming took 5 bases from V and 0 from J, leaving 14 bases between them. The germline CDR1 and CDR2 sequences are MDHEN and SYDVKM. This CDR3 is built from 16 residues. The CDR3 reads CASSLGGGRSNQPQHF. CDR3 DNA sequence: TGTGCCAGCAGTCTAGGGGGGGGACGTAGCAATCAGCCCCAGCATTTT.

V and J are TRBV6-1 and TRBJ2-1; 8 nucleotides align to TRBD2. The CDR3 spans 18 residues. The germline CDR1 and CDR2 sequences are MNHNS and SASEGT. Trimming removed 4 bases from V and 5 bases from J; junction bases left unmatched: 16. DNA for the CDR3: TGTGCCAGCAGTGCGCAACGTCTAGCGGGTGGGCCCCACAATGAGCAGTTCTTC. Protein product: CASSAQRLAGGPHNEQFF.

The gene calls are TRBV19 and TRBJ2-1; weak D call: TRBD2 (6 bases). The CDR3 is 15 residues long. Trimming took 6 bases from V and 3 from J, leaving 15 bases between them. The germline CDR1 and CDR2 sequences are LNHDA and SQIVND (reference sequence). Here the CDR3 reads CASRPGLARYNEQFF. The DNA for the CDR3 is TGTGCCAGTAGACCGGGACTGGCCCGCTACAATGAGCAGTTCTTC.

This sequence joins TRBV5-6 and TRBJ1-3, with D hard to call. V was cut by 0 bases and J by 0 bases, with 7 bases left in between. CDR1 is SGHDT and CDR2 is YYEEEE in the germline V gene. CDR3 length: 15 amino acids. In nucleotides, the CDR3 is TGTGCCAGCAGCTTGGCCCCGGTCTCTGGAAACACCATATATTTT. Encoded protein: CASSLAPVSGNTIYF.

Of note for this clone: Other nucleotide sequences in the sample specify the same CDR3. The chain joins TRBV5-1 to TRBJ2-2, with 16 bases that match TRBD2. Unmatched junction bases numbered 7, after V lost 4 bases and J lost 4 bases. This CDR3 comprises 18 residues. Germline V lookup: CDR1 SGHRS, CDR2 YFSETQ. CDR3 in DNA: TGCGCCAGCAGCCCCGGGACTAGCGGGAGGGCCGGCACCGGGGAGCTGTTTTTT. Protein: CASSPGTSGRAGTGELFF.

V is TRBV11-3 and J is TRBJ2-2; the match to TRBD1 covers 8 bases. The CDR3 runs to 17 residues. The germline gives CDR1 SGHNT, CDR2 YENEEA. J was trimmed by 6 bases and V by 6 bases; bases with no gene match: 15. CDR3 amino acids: CASRDVLVQGASGELFF. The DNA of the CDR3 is TGTGCCAGCAGAGATGTTTTGGTCCAGGGGGCGTCCGGGGAGCTGTTTTTT. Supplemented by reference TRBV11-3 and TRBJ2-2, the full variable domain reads EAGVVQSPRYKIIEKKQPVAFWCNPISGHNTLYWYLQNLGQGPELLIRYENEEAVDDSQLPKDRFSAERLKGVDSTLKIQPAELGDSAVYLCASRDVLVQGASGELFFGEGSRLTVL.

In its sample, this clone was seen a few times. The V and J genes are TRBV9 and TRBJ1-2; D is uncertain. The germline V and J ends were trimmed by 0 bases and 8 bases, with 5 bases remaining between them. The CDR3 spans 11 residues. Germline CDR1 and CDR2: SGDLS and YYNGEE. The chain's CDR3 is CASSVDGGYTF. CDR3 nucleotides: TGTGCCAGCAGCGTAGACGGCGGCTACACCTTC.

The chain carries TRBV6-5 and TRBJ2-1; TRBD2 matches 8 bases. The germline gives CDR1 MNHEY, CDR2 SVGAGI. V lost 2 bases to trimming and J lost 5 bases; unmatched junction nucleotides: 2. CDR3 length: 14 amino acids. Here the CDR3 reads CASSYGRGDNEQFF. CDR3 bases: TGTGCCAGCAGTTACGGGCGGGGGGACAATGAGCAGTTCTTC.

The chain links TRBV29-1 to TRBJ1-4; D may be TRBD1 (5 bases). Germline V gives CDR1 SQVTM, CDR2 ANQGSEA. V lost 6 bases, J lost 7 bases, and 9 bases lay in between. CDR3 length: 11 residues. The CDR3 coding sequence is TGCAGCGTGGGGCTCGGTGAAAAACTGTTTTTT. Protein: CSVGLGEKLFF. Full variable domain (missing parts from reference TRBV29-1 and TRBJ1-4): SAVISQKPSRDICQRGTSLTIQCQVDSQVTMMFWYRQQPGQSLTLIATANQGSEATYESGFVIDKFPISRPNLTFSTLTVSNMSPEDSSIYLCSVGLGEKLFFGSGTQLSVL.

The CDR3: CAWSAGRQNLYEQYF. The DNA for the CDR3 is TGTGCCTGGAGTGCCGGGCGCCAGAACCTCTACGAGCAGTACTTC. The chain has TRBV30 and TRBJ2-7, with D uncertain. V lost 1 base, J lost 3 bases, and 16 bases lay in between. The CDR3 has 15 residues. Germline loops: CDR1 GTSNPN, CDR2 SVGIG (reference sequence).

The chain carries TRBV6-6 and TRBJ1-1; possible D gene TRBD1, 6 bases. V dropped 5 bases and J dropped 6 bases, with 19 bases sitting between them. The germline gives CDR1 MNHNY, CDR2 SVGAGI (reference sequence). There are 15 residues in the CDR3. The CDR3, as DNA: TGTGCCAGCAGTCCCAGACAACCCGGGGGCTCTGAAGCTTTCTTT. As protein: CASSPRQPGGSEAFF.